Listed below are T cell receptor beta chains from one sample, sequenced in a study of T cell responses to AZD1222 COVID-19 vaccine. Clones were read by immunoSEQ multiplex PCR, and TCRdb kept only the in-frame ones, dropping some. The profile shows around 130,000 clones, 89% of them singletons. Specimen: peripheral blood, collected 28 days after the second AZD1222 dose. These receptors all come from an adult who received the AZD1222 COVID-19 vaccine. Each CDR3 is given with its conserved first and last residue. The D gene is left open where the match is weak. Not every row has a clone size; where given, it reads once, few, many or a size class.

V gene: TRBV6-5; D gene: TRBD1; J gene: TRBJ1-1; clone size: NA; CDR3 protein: CASSYWTGKLAEAFF; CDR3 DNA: TGTGCCAGCAGTTATTGGACAGGGAAATTAGCTGAAGCTTTCTTT
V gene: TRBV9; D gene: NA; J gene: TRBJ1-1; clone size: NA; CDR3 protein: CASSAGLPGTEAFF; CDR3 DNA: TGTGCCAGCAGCGCGGGACTCCCCGGGACTGAAGCTTTCTTT
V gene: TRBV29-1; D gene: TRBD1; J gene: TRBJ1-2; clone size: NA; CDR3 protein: CSVVKGGDGGYTF; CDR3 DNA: TGCAGCGTTGTGAAAGGGGGCGACGGTGGCTACACCTTC
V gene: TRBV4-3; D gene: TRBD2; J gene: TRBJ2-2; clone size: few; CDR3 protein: CASSQVGLAGSGELFF; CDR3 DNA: TGCGCCAGCAGCCAAGTCGGACTAGCGGGGTCCGGGGAGCTGTTTTTT
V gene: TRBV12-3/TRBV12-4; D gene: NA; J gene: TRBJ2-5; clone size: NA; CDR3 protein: CASSFGASETQYF; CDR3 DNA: TGTGCCAGCAGTTTTGGGGCGTCGGAGACCCAGTACTTC
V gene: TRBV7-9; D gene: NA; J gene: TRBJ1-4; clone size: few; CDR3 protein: CASSSTNEKLFF; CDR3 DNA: TGTGCCAGCAGCTCCACTAATGAAAAACTGTTTTTT
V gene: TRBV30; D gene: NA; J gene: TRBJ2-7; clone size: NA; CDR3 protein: CAWNRPLGEQYF; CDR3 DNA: TGTGCCTGGAACCGGCCCCTTGGGGAGCAGTACTTC
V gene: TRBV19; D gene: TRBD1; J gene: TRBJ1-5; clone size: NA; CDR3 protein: CASSWWTGRTDQPQHF; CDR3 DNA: TGTGCCAGTAGTTGGTGGACAGGGCGAACCGATCAGCCCCAGCATTTT
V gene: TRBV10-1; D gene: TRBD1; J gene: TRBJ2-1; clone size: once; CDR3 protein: CASSLSGTGGLPEQFF; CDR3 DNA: TGCGCCAGCAGTTTATCCGGGACAGGGGGACTTCCCGAGCAGTTCTTC
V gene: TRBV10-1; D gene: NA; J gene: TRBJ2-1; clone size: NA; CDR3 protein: CASSESGSYNEQFF; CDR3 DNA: TGCGCCAGCAGTGAGTCGGGCTCGTACAATGAGCAGTTCTTC
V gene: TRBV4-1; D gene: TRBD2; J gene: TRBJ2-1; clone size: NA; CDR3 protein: CASSQDWAGLAGEGRGEQFF; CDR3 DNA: TGCGCCAGCAGCCAAGATTGGGCGGGGCTAGCGGGAGAGGGTAGAGGTGAGCAGTTCTTC
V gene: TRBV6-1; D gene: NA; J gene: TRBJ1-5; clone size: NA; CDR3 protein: CASSHHGGDQPQHF; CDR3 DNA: TGTGCCAGCAGCCATCACGGGGGGGATCAGCCCCAGCATTTT
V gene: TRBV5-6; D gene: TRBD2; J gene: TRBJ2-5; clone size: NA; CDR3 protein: CASSSRGQETQYF; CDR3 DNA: TGTGCCAGCAGCTCGCGGGGGCAAGAGACCCAGTACTTC
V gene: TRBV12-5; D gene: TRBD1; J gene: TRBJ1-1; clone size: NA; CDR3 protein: CASGGNTGTVTFF; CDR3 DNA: TGTGCTAGTGGTGGAAATACCGGGACAGTAACTTTCTTT
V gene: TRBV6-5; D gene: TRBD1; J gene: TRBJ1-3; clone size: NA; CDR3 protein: CASSLTGAGGNTIYF; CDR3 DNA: TGTGCCAGCAGTCTGACAGGGGCTGGGGGAAACACCATATATTTT
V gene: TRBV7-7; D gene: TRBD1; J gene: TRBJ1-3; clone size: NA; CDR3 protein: CASSATGPGNTIYF; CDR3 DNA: TGTGCTAGCAGCGCGACAGGGCCTGGAAACACCATATATTTT
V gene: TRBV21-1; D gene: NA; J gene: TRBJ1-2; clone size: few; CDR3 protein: CASSPLGVYYGYTF; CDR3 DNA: TGTGCCAGCAGCCCGCTGGGGGTGTACTATGGCTACACCTTC
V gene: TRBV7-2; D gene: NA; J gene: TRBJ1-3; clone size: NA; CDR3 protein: CASSLAWSGRGNTIYF; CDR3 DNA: TGTGCCAGCAGCTTAGCGTGGTCCGGCAGGGGAAACACCATATATTTT
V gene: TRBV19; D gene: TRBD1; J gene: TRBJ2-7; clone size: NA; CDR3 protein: CASSLTGELRYEQYF; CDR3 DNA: TGTGCCAGTAGTCTGACAGGGGAGTTACGCTACGAGCAGTACTTC
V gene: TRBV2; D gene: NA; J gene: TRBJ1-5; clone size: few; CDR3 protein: CASRGPSNQPQHF; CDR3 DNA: TGTGCCAGCAGAGGGCCTAGCAATCAGCCCCAGCATTTT
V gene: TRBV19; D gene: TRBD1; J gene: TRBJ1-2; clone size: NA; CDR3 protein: CASSIRGQNYGYTF; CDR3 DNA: TGTGCCAGTAGTATCCGGGGACAGAACTATGGCTACACCTTC
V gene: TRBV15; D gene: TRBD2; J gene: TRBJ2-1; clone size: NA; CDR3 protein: CATSRDKAGVKINEQFF; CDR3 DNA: TGTGCCACCAGCAGAGATAAAGCGGGGGTGAAGATTAATGAGCAGTTCTTC
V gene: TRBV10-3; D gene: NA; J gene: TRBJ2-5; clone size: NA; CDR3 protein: CAISESQGRETQYF; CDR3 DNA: TGTGCCATCAGTGAGTCTCAGGGTCGAGAGACCCAGTACTTC
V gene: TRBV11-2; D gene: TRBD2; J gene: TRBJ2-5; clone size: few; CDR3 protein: CASSLDLYGLAGGPDETQYF; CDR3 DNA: TGTGCCAGCAGCTTAGATCTTTACGGGCTAGCGGGAGGGCCAGACGAGACCCAGTACTTC
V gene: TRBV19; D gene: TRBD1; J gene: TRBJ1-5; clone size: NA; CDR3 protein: CASSIAGTAVYSNQPQHF; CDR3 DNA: TGTGCCAGTAGTATAGCCGGGACAGCCGTCTATAGCAATCAGCCCCAGCATTTT
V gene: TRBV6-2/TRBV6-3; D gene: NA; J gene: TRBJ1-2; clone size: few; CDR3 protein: CASSYSNLVQLGYGYTF; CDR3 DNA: TGTGCCAGCAGTTACTCGAACTTGGTCCAGCTGGGGTATGGCTACACCTTC
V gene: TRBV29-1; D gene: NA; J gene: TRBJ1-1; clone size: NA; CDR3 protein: CSVERERGTEAFF; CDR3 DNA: TGCAGCGTTGAGAGAGAGAGGGGAACTGAAGCTTTCTTT
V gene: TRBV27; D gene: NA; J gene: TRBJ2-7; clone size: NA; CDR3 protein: CASSALERGEQYF; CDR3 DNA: TGTGCCAGCAGTGCCCTTGAGAGGGGCGAGCAGTACTTC
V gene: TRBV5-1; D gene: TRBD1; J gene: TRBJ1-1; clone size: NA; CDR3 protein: CASSSSPTGANTEAFF; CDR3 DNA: TGCGCCAGCAGCTCTAGCCCGACAGGGGCGAACACTGAAGCTTTCTTT
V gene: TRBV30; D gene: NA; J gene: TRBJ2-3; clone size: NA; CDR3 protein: CAWSVQEVGTDTQYF; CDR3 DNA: TGTGCCTGGAGTGTACAGGAGGTGGGCACAGATACGCAGTATTTT
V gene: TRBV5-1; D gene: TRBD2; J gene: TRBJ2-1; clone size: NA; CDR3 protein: CASSLGLATYNEQFF; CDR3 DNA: TGCGCCAGCAGCTTGGGACTAGCGACTTACAATGAGCAGTTCTTC
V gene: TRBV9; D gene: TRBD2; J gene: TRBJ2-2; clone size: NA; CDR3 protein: CASSVAGGGTGELFF; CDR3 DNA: TGTGCCAGCAGCGTAGCCGGGGGGGGCACCGGGGAGCTGTTTTTT
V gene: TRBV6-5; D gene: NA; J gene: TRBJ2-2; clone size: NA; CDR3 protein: CASFLANTGELFF; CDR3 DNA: TGTGCCAGCTTCCTAGCGAACACCGGGGAGCTGTTTTTT
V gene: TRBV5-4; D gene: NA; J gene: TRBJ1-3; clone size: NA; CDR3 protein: CATRPDAYSGNTIYF; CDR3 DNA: TGTGCCACGAGGCCGGACGCGTACTCTGGAAACACCATATATTTT
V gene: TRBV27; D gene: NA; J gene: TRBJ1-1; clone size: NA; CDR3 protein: CASSLTLLNTEAFF; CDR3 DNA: TGTGCCAGCAGTTTAACTCTTTTGAACACTGAAGCTTTCTTT
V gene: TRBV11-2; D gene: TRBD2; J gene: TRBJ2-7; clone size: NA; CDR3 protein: CASSPTGGRTYEQYF; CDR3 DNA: TGTGCCAGCAGCCCGACGGGGGGGCGGACCTACGAGCAGTACTTC
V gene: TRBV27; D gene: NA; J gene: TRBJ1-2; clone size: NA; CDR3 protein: CATQAVGRTRNGYTF; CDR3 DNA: TGTGCCACCCAAGCCGTAGGACGGACCAGGAATGGCTACACCTTC
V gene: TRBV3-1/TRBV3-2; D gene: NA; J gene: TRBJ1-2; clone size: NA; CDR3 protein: CASSLGQYYGYTF; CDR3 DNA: TGTGCCAGCAGCCTCGGACAGTACTATGGCTACACCTTC
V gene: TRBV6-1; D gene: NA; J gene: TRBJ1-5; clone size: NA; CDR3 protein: CASSEMGHGSGNQPQHF; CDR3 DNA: TGTGCCAGCAGTGAAATGGGTCACGGGTCGGGCAATCAGCCCCAGCATTTT
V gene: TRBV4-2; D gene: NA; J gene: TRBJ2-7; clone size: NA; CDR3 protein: CASSQDATGATYEQYF; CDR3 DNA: TGTGCCAGCAGCCAAGATGCTACCGGGGCCACCTACGAGCAGTACTTC